The subject of this entry is one T cell receptor (beta chain). Thawed PBMCs were FACS-sorted into unstimulated CD4+CD25+CD127- regulatory T cells, CD4+CD25- non-regulatory cells, CD4 and CD8 cells. From germline, CDR1 is SGHRS and CDR2 YFSETQ. The CDR3 spans 16 residues. Unmatched junction bases numbered 14, after V lost 4 bases and J lost 8 bases. The sample originates from a study of Tregs in tolerant kidney transplant recipients. Libraries were prepared by immunoSEQ multiplex PCR; TCRdb keeps only in-frame clonotypes and omits some of them. The data show about 110,000 clones, around 90% seen once. The chain combines TRBV5-1 with TRBJ2-1; 8 nucleotides line up with TRBD2. This material consisted of CD4+ T cells from blood, taken before the transplant. The TCR originated in a human donor who received a combined kidney and bone marrow transplant. CDR3 nucleotide sequence: TGCGCCAGCAGCCCGGGGGGGACTAGATTTTTCGATGAGCAGTTCTTC. Translation gives CASSPGGTRFFDEQFF.